This T cell receptor (beta chain) was documented in a study of blood T cell repertoires in COVID-19. The overall study: Whether acute or convalescent, the COVID-19 samples came from the United States, Italy and Spain. Sample material is recorded as cDNA or gDNA derived from T cells, B-cell-depleted T cells, or PBMCs.

The V end lost 5 bases, the J end lost 3 bases, and 11 bases lay between the germline ends. Germline CDR1 reads LNHNV; CDR2 reads YYDKDF (reference sequence). The CDR3 loop spans 13 amino acids. Methods used by the authors: The assay estimated nucleated cells by amplifying reference gene primers. Method: immunoSEQ multiplex PCR; TCRdb's copy keeps in-frame clones and lacks some. That table supplies the V and J calls and clone size; D and trimming were determined from the DNA. The table has approximately 97,000 clones, approximately 84% seen once. The TCR was taken from a man in his fifties or sixties with acute or convalescent COVID-19. The chain has TRBV15 and TRBJ2-7, with no clear D. The sample was peripheral blood. The CDR3 coding sequence is TGTGCCACCAGCCCCCAGGTAAGCTACGAGCAGTACTTC. Amino acids: CATSPQVSYEQYF.